This record concerns one TCR beta chain sequence. The antigen is unknown. This entry comes from a study of cytomegalovirus exposure and HLA in healthy donors. Here immunoSEQ multiplex PCR was the method, and the copy in TCRdb shows in-frame clones only, minus some. The sample contains some 200,000 clones, about 89% of which appear only once. From the approximately 110-subject validation cohort, which was separate from the roughly 620-subject first cohort, the donors were drawn. Overall study findings and caveats: Investigators reported 150 to 200 TCR beta chains as tied to cytomegalovirus.

The length of the CDR3 is 15 residues. V trimming: 0 bases; J trimming: 6 bases; junction bases outside the gene matches: 8. The V gene's germline CDR1 is LGHNA and CDR2 YSLEER. The V and J genes are TRBV4-3 and TRBJ2-7, with 7 bases aligning to TRBD1. The sequence was obtained from a man aged 30 to 45 in good health and CMV-seropositive. The sample taken for sequencing was PBMCs. CDR3 nucleotide sequence: TGCGCCAGCAGCCAAGATCCTGGGACAGTGCGCGAGCAGTACTTC. Residues: CASSQDPGTVREQYF.